The 29 T cell receptor beta chains reported below all come from one sample, sequenced in a study of blood T cell repertoires in COVID-19. Method: immunoSEQ multiplex PCR; TCRdb's copy keeps in-frame clones and lacks some. The data contain 340,000 or so clones, around 86% of them seen just once; the ten biggest clones take up 1%. The specimen was peripheral blood. These receptors were obtained from a man aged 45-65 years with active or convalescent COVID-19.

The chain couples TRBV24-1 to TRBJ2-5, with 8 bases matching TRBD1. The CDR3 runs 15 residues. Germline V gene data show CDR1 as KGHDR and CDR2 as SFDVKD. V shed 0 bases and J 5 bases; nucleotides not matched to a gene: 4. CDR3 nucleotide sequence: TGTGCCACCAGTGATTTGCAAGACAGGGGTGAGACCCAGTACTTC. Its protein product is CATSDLQDRGETQYF.

The chain uses TRBV24-1 and TRBJ2-3; perhaps TRBD1 as D (5 bases). The V and J ends lost 1 base and 2 bases respectively, with 12 bases between them. Per germline, CDR1 KGHDR and CDR2 SFDVKD. The CDR3 consists of 16 residues. CDR3 sequence (DNA): TGTGCCACCAGTGATTTTACAGACAGAAACACAGATACGCAGTATTTT. Translated: CATSDFTDRNTDTQYF.

The chain is built from TRBV5-1 and TRBJ1-1, with D perhaps matching TRBD1 (5 bases). This CDR3 has 14 amino acids. Per germline, CDR1 SGHRS and CDR2 YFSETQ. The ends were cut back, 1 base at V and 6 bases at J, with 13 bases in the middle. This CDR3 reads CASSLLGGRPEAFF. The CDR3 DNA follows: TGCGCCAGCAGCTTGTTGGGGGGTAGACCTGAAGCTTTCTTT.

The chain carries TRBV5-1 and TRBJ1-1, with 8 bases identical to TRBD1. This CDR3 region has 11 residues. The V gene's germline CDR1 is SGHRS and CDR2 YFSETQ. V gave up 2 bases and J gave up 11 bases; unmatched junction bases: 2. CDR3 bases: TGCGCCAGCAGCTTACAGGGGGACGCTTTCTTT. Protein product: CASSLQGDAFF.

The V and J genes are TRBV6-4 and TRBJ2-1, with a tentative D call TRBD1 (5 bases). Trimming left V 2 bases short and J 2 bases short, with 13 bases between. This CDR3 is 16 amino acids long. Germline loops: CDR1 MRHNA, CDR2 SNTAGT. The CDR3 DNA sequence: TGTGCCAGCAGTGACAAAGGGGTTTTTCCCTACAATGAGCAGTTCTTC. Translation gives CASSDKGVFPYNEQFF.

The table lists this clone with a few counts. The chain joins TRBV4-3 to TRBJ2-1; 8 bases match TRBD1. This CDR3 has 16 residues. Looked up from germline, CDR1 is LGHNA and CDR2 is YSLEER. J was trimmed by 4 bases and V by 0 bases; bases with no gene match: 5. Here the CDR3 DNA reads TGCGCCAGCAGCCAAGATCGGGGGACAGGTTACAATGAGCAGTTCTTC. Translated, it gives CASSQDRGTGYNEQFF.

This chain uses TRBV2 with TRBJ1-6; no clear D gene. CDR1 is SNHLY and CDR2 is FYNNEI in the germline V gene. Trimming left V 7 bases short and J 7 bases short, with 11 bases between. CDR3 length: 13 amino acids. DNA for the CDR3: TGTGCCAGCACAGGCACAGCCAATTCACCCCTCCACTTT. It specifies CASTGTANSPLHF.

The V call is TRBV30, the J call TRBJ1-4; 9 nucleotides align to TRBD1. Germline V lookup: CDR1 GTSNPN, CDR2 SVGIG (reference sequence). CDR3 length equals 15 residues. V was pared by 2 bases and J by 8 bases, with 9 bases of the junction left unmatched. The CDR3 sequence is CAWSRSGTGPEKLFF. The CDR3 DNA reads TGTGCCTGGAGTCGCTCCGGGACAGGGCCCGAAAAACTGTTTTTT.

This clone was seen only a few times. The chain couples TRBV4-3 to TRBJ1-4, with D unclear. Germline CDR1 LGHNA, CDR2 YSLEER. The V end lost 0 bases, the J end lost 1 base, and 6 bases lay between the germline ends. This CDR3 spans 15 amino acids. CDR3 in DNA: TGCGCCAGCAGCCAAGATTACTTAACTAATGAAAAACTGTTTTTT. Translated: CASSQDYLTNEKLFF.

This sequence joins TRBV6-6 and TRBJ1-2; a weak D match, TRBD1 (5 bases). The V end was cut by 6 bases, the J end by 7 bases, with 12 bases between. The germline V gene encodes CDR1 MNHNY and CDR2 SVGAGI (reference sequence). The CDR3 consists of 12 residues. In nucleotides, the CDR3 is TGTGCCAGCAGCCGCTCCGGGGGTGGCTACACCTTC. It specifies CASSRSGGGYTF.

This chain connects TRBV12-3 or TRBV12-4 to TRBJ2-7, with D tentatively TRBD2 (5 bases). The V and J ends lost 3 bases and 8 bases respectively, with 11 bases between them. This CDR3 has 12 amino acids. In DNA, the CDR3 is TGTGCCAGCAGTTTTATCCGGGGAAAGCAGTACTTC. This translates into CASSFIRGKQYF.

This chain connects TRBV28 to TRBJ2-3; D possibly corresponds to TRBD1 (5 bases). There are 17 residues in the CDR3. Trimming took 5 bases from V and 0 from J, leaving 18 bases between them. Germline CDR1 is MDHEN and CDR2 is SYDVKM. CDR3 coding DNA: TGTGCCAGCAGTCCTTTCGACAGTTCAACTAGCACAGATACGCAGTATTTT. It yields the protein CASSPFDSSTSTDTQYF.

Concerning this clone: This sample also contains other DNA sequences that code for the same CDR3. The V call is TRBV5-1, the J call TRBJ1-1; D remains ambiguous. The CDR3 contains 13 residues. Trimming pared 0 bases from V and 1 base from J, leaving 4 bases between. Germline loops: CDR1 SGHRS, CDR2 YFSETQ. CDR3 protein: CASSLAGNTEAFF. The CDR3 nucleotides are TGCGCCAGCAGCTTGGCCGGGAACACTGAAGCTTTCTTT.

For this clone: This CDR3 is also generated by other DNA sequences in the sample. The chain recombines TRBV5-1 with TRBJ1-1; tentatively, D is TRBD1 (5 bases). Trimming took off 2 bases at V and 4 bases at J, with 9 bases between the two ends. CDR1 and CDR2 from the germline V gene are SGHRS and YFSETQ. The CDR3 covers 13 residues. The CDR3 reads CASSFGGGTEAFF. In DNA, the CDR3 is TGCGCCAGCAGCTTCGGGGGTGGCACTGAAGCTTTCTTT. Full variable domain (missing parts from reference TRBV5-1 and TRBJ1-1): KAGVTQTPRYLIKTRGQQVTLSCSPISGHRSVSWYQQTPGQGLQFLFEYFSETQRNKGNFPGRFSGRQFSNSRSEMNVSTLELGDSALYLCASSFGGGTEAFFGQGTRLTVV.

A remark on this clone: Other DNA variants within this sample encode the same CDR3. The gene calls are TRBV27 and TRBJ1-5, with a possible D match to TRBD1 (6 bases). CDR1 MNHEY and CDR2 SMNVEV come from the germline V gene (reference sequence). This CDR3 has 14 residues. The ends were cut back, 5 bases at V and 3 bases at J, with 11 bases in the middle. The CDR3 loop is CASSPQGYNQPQHF. CDR3 bases: TGTGCCAGCAGTCCACAGGGATACAATCAGCCCCAGCATTTT.

The CDR3 reads CASSGDSQETQYF. The CDR3 nucleotides read TGCGCCAGCAGCGGGGACAGCCAAGAGACCCAGTACTTC. The chain uses TRBV5-1 and TRBJ2-5; 7 positions match TRBD1. The CDR3 covers 13 residues. The ends lost 4 bases at V and 1 base at J; junction bases unmatched: 1. CDR1 is SGHRS and CDR2 is YFSETQ in the germline V gene.

The chain combines TRBV5-1 with TRBJ2-2, with D possibly TRBD2 on 7 matching bases. V gave up 4 bases and J gave up 8 bases, with 18 bases separating them. In germline, CDR1 is SGHRS, CDR2 YFSETQ. The CDR3 is made up of 15 amino acids. Written as DNA, the CDR3 is TGCGCCAGCAGCCCGGACGGGGGGCCCGTAGGGGAGCTGTTTTTT. It yields the protein CASSPDGGPVGELFF. The full variable domain, in which reference TRBV5-1 and TRBJ2-2 provide the parts outside the CDR3, is KAGVTQTPRYLIKTRGQQVTLSCSPISGHRSVSWYQQTPGQGLQFLFEYFSETQRNKGNFPGRFSGRQFSNSRSEMNVSTLELGDSALYLCASSPDGGPVGELFFGEGSRLTVL.

This clone was observed a few times. The J gene is TRBJ1-2, the V gene TRBV5-1; TRBD1 might be the D (5 bases). Germline-derived CDR1 and CDR2 are SGHRS and YFSETQ. The CDR3 length is 16 residues. The ends were cut back, 4 bases at V and 2 bases at J, with 18 bases in the middle. CDR3 sequence: CASSVGTGTSNYGYTF. In DNA form, the CDR3 reads TGCGCCAGCAGCGTAGGGACCGGGACTTCGAACTATGGCTACACCTTC.

The chain links TRBV15 to TRBJ1-1; D might be TRBD1 (6 bases). CDR1 and CDR2 from the germline V gene are LNHNV and YYDKDF (reference sequence). The CDR3 is 14 amino acids. Trimming left V 1 base short and J 1 base short, with 7 bases between. CDR3 nucleotide sequence: TGTGCCACCAGCAGAGGGACAGCGAACACTGAAGCTTTCTTT. Protein: CATSRGTANTEAFF.

The chain employs TRBV5-1 and TRBJ2-7; D perhaps matches TRBD2 (6 bases). The V and J ends lost 5 bases and 7 bases respectively, with 16 bases between them. CDR3 length: 13 amino acids. The germline V gene has CDR1 SGHRS and CDR2 YFSETQ. CDR3: CASSWAFGGEQYF. The CDR3 bases are TGCGCCAGCAGTTGGGCCTTCGGGGGAGAGCAGTACTTC.

The chain recombines TRBV7-2 with TRBJ2-1; D perhaps matches TRBD2 (6 bases). V shed 1 base and J shed 7 bases, with 8 bases lying between them. The CDR3 consists of 13 residues. Looked up from germline, CDR1 is SGHTA and CDR2 is FQGNSA. CDR3 in DNA: TGTGCCAGCAGCTTAGGGACTATGAATGAGCAGTTCTTC. Encoded protein: CASSLGTMNEQFF.

This clone was observed a handful of times. This sequence joins TRBV29-1 and TRBJ1-1; maybe TRBD1 (5 bases). The CDR3 runs 14 residues. V gave up 3 bases and J gave up 0 bases, with 11 bases separating them. From germline, CDR1 is SQVTM and CDR2 ANQGSEA. The CDR3 is CSVDRALMNTEAFF. The CDR3 DNA follows: TGCAGCGTTGACAGGGCTCTTATGAACACTGAAGCTTTCTTT.

This rearrangement joins TRBV5-5 to TRBJ2-2; 8 bases are a match to TRBD1. CDR3 length equals 15 residues. The germline V gene has CDR1 SGHKS and CDR2 YYEKEE (reference sequence). Germline trimming cut 4 bases from V and 3 bases from J; bases unmatched to any gene: 5. The CDR3 coding sequence is TGTGCCAGCAGCCCACAGGGGGTGGACACCGGGGAGCTGTTTTTT. Encoded protein: CASSPQGVDTGELFF.

The V and J genes are TRBV18 and TRBJ1-1; no clear D. Germline CDR1 is KGHSH and CDR2 is LQKENI. This CDR3 has 15 residues. Trimming took off 2 bases at V and 0 bases at J, with 10 bases between the two ends. CDR3 region: CASSPITAVNTEAFF. The DNA of the CDR3 is TGTGCCAGCTCACCAATTACGGCGGTGAACACTGAAGCTTTCTTT. Based on the CDR3 plus reference TRBV18 and TRBJ1-1, the full variable domain is NAGVMQNPRHLVRRRGQEARLRCSPMKGHSHVYWYRQLPEEGLKFMVYLQKENIIDESGMPKERFSAEFPKEGPSILRIQQVVRGDSAAYFCASSPITAVNTEAFFGQGTRLTVV.

The chain recombines TRBV30 with TRBJ1-2, with 7 bases matching TRBD1. V lost 0 bases to trimming and J lost 8 bases; unmatched junction nucleotides: 6. This CDR3 has 13 amino acids. Germline V gene data show CDR1 as GTSNPN and CDR2 as SVGIG (reference sequence). DNA for the CDR3: TGTGCCTGGAGTGTAAACAGGGGTATCGGCTACACCTTC. The encoded protein is CAWSVNRGIGYTF.

The rearrangement uses TRBV9 and TRBJ2-7, with 9 bases aligning to TRBD1. Germline values: CDR1 SGDLS, CDR2 YYNGEE. The CDR3 runs to 17 residues. The J segment lost 3 bases and the V segment lost 1 base, leaving 11 bases of the junction unmatched. CDR3: CASSVNPGQGPYYEQYF. The CDR3 DNA sequence: TGTGCCAGCAGCGTAAATCCGGGACAGGGTCCTTACTACGAGCAGTACTTC.

This rearrangement joins TRBV29-1 to TRBJ2-2; 7 bases align to TRBD1. Germline trimming cut 6 bases from V and 0 bases from J; bases unmatched to any gene: 4. The germline V gene encodes CDR1 SQVTM and CDR2 ANQGSEA. The CDR3 sequence is 14 residues long. CDR3 in amino acids: CSVRQGPNTGELFF. The DNA of the CDR3 is TGCAGCGTAAGACAGGGCCCGAACACCGGGGAGCTGTTTTTT.

This chain joins TRBV5-6 and TRBJ1-5, with D perhaps matching TRBD1 (5 bases). V lost 4 bases and J 5 bases, leaving 16 bases between the germline ends. The CDR3 has 15 amino acids. Per the germline V gene, CDR1 is SGHDT and CDR2 is YYEEEE. The CDR3 bases are TGTGCCAGCAGCCTCGGTCAGGGAACGCATCAGCCCCAGCATTTT. This codes for CASSLGQGTHQPQHF.

The rearrangement uses TRBV7-2 and TRBJ1-2; 10 nucleotides align to TRBD1. V shed 5 bases and J 1 base; nucleotides not matched to a gene: 13. Looked up from germline, CDR1 is SGHTA and CDR2 is FQGNSA. This CDR3 contains 18 residues. The CDR3 reads CASSPGQGRSNFNYGYTF. CDR3 sequence (DNA): TGTGCCAGCAGCCCGGGACAGGGGCGCTCTAATTTTAACTATGGCTACACCTTC.